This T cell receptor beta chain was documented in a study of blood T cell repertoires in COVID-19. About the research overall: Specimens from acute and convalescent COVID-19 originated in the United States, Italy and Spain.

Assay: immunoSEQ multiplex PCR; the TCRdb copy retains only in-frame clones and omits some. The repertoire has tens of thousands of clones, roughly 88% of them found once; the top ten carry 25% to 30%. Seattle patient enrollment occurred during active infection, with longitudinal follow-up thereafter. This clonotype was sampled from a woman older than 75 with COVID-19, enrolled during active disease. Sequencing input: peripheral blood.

The CDR3 DNA reads as TGTGCCACCAGCAGAGGGCAGGGGGTTCTGGCCCAGCATTTT. Protein product: CATSRGQGVLAQHF. The chain is built from TRBV15 and TRBJ1-5; 7 bases are shared with TRBD1. The CDR3 consists of 14 residues. Germline V gene lookup returns CDR1 LNHNV and CDR2 YYDKDF (reference sequence). Germline trimming cut 1 base from V and 11 bases from J; bases unmatched to any gene: 8.